The T cell receptor (beta chain) described here comes from a study of cytomegalovirus exposure and HLA in healthy donors. CDR1 is SGHRS and CDR2 is YFSETQ in the germline V gene. The CDR3 is 14 amino acids. With 4 bases clipped from V and 5 bases from J, the junction kept 6 bases outside the gene matches. In the PCR, 60 Vbeta and 13 Jbeta primers were used. The method was immunoSEQ multiplex PCR; TCRdb's version includes in-frame clones alone and lacks a portion of them. The sample has about 110,000 clones; the top ten hold roughly 3.6%. Sequences were obtained from PBMCs. This chain uses TRBV5-1 with TRBJ1-5; 7 positions agree with TRBD1. The receptor was isolated from a man aged 25-45 years in good health and CMV-seronegative. CDR3 loop: CASSHSDRDQPQHF. CDR3 in DNA: TGCGCCAGCAGCCACAGTGACAGGGATCAGCCCCAGCATTTT.